This TCR beta chain is from a study of cytomegalovirus exposure and HLA in healthy donors. Study results and limitations: In a later analysis, at a false discovery rate of 0.05, about 15,000 TCR beta sequences were associated with HLA alleles. By a later analysis, the bulk of CMV-associated TCR beta chains appeared HLA-restricted.

In the PCR, 60 Vbeta and 13 Jbeta primers were used. Data came from immunoSEQ multiplex PCR; TCRdb stores just in-frame clones and leaves some out. The sample has 200,000 to 250,000 clones, around 75% seen once. Of note for this clone: The antigen is undetermined. A junction end diverges from the germline sequence, so it may reflect a read error.

Per germline, CDR1 SSHAT and CDR2 FNYEAQ (reference sequence). The CDR3 extends over 14 amino acids. The chain combines TRBV7-7 with TRBJ1-1; 9 nucleotides agree with TRBD1. The origin of this receptor is a woman under 40 in good health and CMV-seronegative. Input material: PBMCs. The DNA of the CDR3 is TGTGCTAGCAGCTTAGATCTTAGGACAGGGGAGGTTTTCTTT. Its protein product is CASSLDLRTGEVFF.